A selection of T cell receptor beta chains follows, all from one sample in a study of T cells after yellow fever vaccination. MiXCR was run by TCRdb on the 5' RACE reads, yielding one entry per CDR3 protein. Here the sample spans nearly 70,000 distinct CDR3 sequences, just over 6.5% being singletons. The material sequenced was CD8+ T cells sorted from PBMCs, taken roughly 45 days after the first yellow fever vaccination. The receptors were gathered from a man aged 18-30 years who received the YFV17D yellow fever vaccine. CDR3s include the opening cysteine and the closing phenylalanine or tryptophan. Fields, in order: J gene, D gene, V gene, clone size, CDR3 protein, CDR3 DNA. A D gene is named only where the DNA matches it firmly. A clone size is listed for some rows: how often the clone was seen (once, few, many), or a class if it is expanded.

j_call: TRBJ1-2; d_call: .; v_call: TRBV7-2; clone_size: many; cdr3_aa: CASSSPGGGSLDGYTF; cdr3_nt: TGTGCCAGCAGCTCTCCCGGGGGGGGTTCGCTGGATGGCTACACCTTC
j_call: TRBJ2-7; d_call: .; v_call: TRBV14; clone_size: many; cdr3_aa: CASSQGPSTDSGFLVYEQYF; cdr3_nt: TGTGCCAGCAGCCAAGGACCTTCTACGGACAGTGGATTCCTAGTCTACGAGCAGTACTTC
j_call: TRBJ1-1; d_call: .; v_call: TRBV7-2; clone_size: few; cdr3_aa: CASSRWNTEAFF; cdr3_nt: TGTGCCAGCAGCCGGTGGAACACTGAAGCTTTCTTT
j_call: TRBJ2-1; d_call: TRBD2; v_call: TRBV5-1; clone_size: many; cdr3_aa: CASSFLRGAMGEQFF; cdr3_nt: TGCGCCAGCAGCTTCTTGCGGGGGGCGATGGGTGAGCAGTTCTTC
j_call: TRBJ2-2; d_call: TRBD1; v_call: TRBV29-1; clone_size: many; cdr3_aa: CSVERDSNTGELFF; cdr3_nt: TGCAGCGTTGAAAGGGACAGCAACACCGGGGAGCTGTTTTTT
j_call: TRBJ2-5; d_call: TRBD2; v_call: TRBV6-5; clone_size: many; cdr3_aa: CASSRLAGSQETQYF; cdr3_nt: TGTGCCAGCAGCCGACTAGCGGGGTCACAAGAGACCCAGTACTTC
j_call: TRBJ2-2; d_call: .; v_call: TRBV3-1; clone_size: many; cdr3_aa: CASSQEAGNTGELFF; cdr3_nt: TGTGCCAGCAGCCAAGAGGCGGGGAACACCGGGGAGCTGTTTTTT
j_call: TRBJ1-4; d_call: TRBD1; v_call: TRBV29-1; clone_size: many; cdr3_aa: CSVPQGGGAGKLFF; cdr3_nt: TGCAGCGTTCCTCAAGGAGGGGGCGCCGGGAAACTGTTTTTT
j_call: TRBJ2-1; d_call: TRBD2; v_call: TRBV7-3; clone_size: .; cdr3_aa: CASSLTTLAGREQFF; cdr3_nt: TGTGCCAGCAGCTTAACCACACTAGCGGGGAGGGAGCAGTTCTTC
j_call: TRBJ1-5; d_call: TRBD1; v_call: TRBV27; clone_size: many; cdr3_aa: CTSSPGGFNQPQHF; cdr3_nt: TGTACTTCCTCCCCAGGGGGGTTCAATCAGCCCCAGCATTTT
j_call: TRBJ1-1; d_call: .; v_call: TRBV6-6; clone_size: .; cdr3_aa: CASSEKGAFF; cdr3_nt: TGTGCCAGCAGCGAAAAGGGGGCTTTCTTT
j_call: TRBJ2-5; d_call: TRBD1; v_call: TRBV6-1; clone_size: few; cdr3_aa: CASTSDLRQGVTKETQYF; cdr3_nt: TGTGCCAGCACCTCGGACCTCCGACAGGGAGTGACCAAAGAGACCCAGTACTTC
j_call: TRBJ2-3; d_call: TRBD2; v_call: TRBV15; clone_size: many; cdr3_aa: CATSRTSGGADTQYF; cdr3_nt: TGTGCCACCAGCAGGACTAGCGGGGGGGCAGATACGCAGTATTTT
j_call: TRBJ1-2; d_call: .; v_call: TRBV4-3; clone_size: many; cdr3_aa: CASSQGPPDGGSYGYTF; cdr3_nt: TGCGCCAGCAGCCAAGGCCCCCCGGACGGAGGGAGCTATGGCTACACCTTC
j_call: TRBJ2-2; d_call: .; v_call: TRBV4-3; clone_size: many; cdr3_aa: CASSRIWTANTGELFF; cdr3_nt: TGCGCCAGCAGCCGCATATGGACAGCGAACACCGGGGAGCTGTTTTTT
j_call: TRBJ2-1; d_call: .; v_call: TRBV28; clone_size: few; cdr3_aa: CASSLSGHFSYNEQFF; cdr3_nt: TGTGCCAGCAGTTTATCGGGGCACTTCTCCTACAATGAGCAGTTCTTC
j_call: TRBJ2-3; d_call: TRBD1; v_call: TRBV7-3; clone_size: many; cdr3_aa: CASSLGDSSTDTQYF; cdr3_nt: TGTGCCAGCAGCTTAGGGGACAGCTCCACAGATACGCAGTATTTT
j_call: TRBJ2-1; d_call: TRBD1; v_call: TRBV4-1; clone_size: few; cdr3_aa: CASSHATGTGGFGEQFF; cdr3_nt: TGCGCCAGCAGCCATGCCACCGGGACAGGGGGGTTTGGTGAGCAGTTCTTC
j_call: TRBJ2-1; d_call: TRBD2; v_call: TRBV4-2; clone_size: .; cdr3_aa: CASSLGTSGGWSSYNEQFF; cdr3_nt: TGTGCCAGCAGCCTCGGGACTAGCGGGGGGTGGAGCTCCTACAATGAGCAGTTCTTC